Here is one T cell receptor (beta chain) with its context. This sample was included in a study of shared clonotypes between healthy human individuals. V was pared by 0 bases and J by 2 bases, with 5 bases between. CDR1 SGDLS and CDR2 YYNGEE come from the germline V gene. The length of the CDR3 is 13 residues. Only in-frame clones appear in the TCRdb table, and some are missing; sequencing was by immunoSEQ multiplex PCR. The data show about 490,000 clones, with approximately 84% seen just once and about 12% held by the top ten. The origin of this receptor is a woman in her 40s in good health. Some clones in this sample may be carry-over from other donors' samples. Material: PBMCs. The gene calls are TRBV9 and TRBJ2-5; D remains ambiguous. DNA for the CDR3: TGTGCCAGCAGCGTAGGTTTTCAAGAGACCCAGTACTTC. Protein product: CASSVGFQETQYF.